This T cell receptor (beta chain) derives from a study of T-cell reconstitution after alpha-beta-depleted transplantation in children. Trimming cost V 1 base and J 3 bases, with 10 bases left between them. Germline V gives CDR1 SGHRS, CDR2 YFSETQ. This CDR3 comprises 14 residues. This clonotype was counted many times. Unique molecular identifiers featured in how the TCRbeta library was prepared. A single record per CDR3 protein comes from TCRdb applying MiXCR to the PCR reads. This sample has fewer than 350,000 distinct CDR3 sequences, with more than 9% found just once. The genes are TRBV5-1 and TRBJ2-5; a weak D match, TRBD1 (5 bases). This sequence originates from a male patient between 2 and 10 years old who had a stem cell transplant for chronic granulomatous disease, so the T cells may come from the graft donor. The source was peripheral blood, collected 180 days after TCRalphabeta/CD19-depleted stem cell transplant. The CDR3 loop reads CASSLRTGKETQYF. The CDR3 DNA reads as TGCGCCAGCAGCTTGAGAACAGGAAAAGAGACCCAGTACTTC.